What follows are 7 T cell receptor beta chains derived from one specimen sequenced in a study of cytomegalovirus exposure and HLA in healthy donors. 13 Jbeta primers and 60 Vbeta primers were used for the PCR. The repertoire was sequenced with immunoSEQ multiplex PCR; TCRdb's copy has only in-frame clones and lacks some. The sample includes 100,000 to 150,000 clones, roughly four fifths of them seen just once. The sample taken for sequencing was PBMCs. Every receptor here comes from a woman between 45 and 65 years old in good health and CMV-seropositive.

CDR3 region: CSVVFPRQGTGYTF. In nucleotides, the CDR3 is TGCAGCGTTGTCTTCCCGAGACAGGGAACAGGCTACACCTTC. V and J are TRBV29-1 and TRBJ1-2; 7 bases are shared with TRBD1. J was trimmed by 8 bases and V by 4 bases; bases with no gene match: 13. This CDR3 is built from 14 residues. CDR1 and CDR2 (germline): SQVTM, ANQGSEA.

The V and J genes are TRBV19 and TRBJ1-6; a weak D match, TRBD1 (5 bases). With 5 bases removed from V and 9 bases from J, the gap between germline ends came to 17 bases. This CDR3 region has 15 residues. The germline V gene has CDR1 LNHDA and CDR2 SQIVND (reference sequence). The CDR3 DNA reads as TGTGCCAGTAGTCCCCCTGGGAGGGGCGGTTCACCCCTCCACTTT. Protein sequence: CASSPPGRGGSPLHF.

The V gene is TRBV6-1, the J gene TRBJ1-5; D not certain. CDR3 length equals 13 residues. Trimming pared 8 bases from V and 3 bases from J, leaving 11 bases between. Germline V gene data show CDR1 as MNHNS and CDR2 as SASEGT. The DNA for the CDR3 is TGTGCCAGCGCGGGCCAACCCAATCAGCCCCAGCATTTT. It specifies CASAGQPNQPQHF.

The chain uses TRBV29-1 and TRBJ2-1; tentative D call: TRBD2 (7 bases). Per the germline V gene, CDR1 is SQVTM and CDR2 is ANQGSEA. The V and J ends lost 4 bases and 12 bases respectively, with 19 bases between them. The CDR3 is 13 amino acids. CDR3 bases: TGCAGCGTTGGAAGGGGGGGCCTTGGTGCGCAGTTCTTC. It specifies CSVGRGGLGAQFF.

V gene TRBV7-2 combines with J gene TRBJ1-5; D is perhaps TRBD1 (6 bases). This CDR3 spans 18 amino acids. Germline values: CDR1 SGHTA, CDR2 FQGNSA. V lost 5 bases to trimming and J lost 2 bases, with 22 bases between them. This CDR3 reads CASSPAPYRARGNQPQHF. DNA for the CDR3: TGTGCCAGCAGCCCGGCACCCTACAGGGCTAGGGGCAATCAGCCCCAGCATTTT.

The chain employs TRBV7-9 and TRBJ2-2; D might be TRBD1 (6 bases). V lost 6 bases and J lost 2, with 10 bases in between. CDR3 length equals 14 residues. CDR1 and CDR2 from the germline V gene are SEHNR and FQNEAQ (reference sequence). This chain's CDR3 is CASSWDTNTGELFF. The CDR3 DNA sequence: TGTGCCAGCAGTTGGGACACTAACACCGGGGAGCTGTTTTTT.

The V gene is TRBV7-2, the J gene TRBJ1-1, with TRBD1 identical over 7 bases. The V and J ends lost 1 base and 5 bases, in that order; junction bases with no gene match: 1. The CDR3 is 13 residues long. CDR1 and CDR2 (germline): SGHTA, FQGNSA. Written as DNA, the CDR3 is TGTGCCAGCAGCTTAGTGACAGGGACTGAAGCTTTCTTT. It is translated as CASSLVTGTEAFF.